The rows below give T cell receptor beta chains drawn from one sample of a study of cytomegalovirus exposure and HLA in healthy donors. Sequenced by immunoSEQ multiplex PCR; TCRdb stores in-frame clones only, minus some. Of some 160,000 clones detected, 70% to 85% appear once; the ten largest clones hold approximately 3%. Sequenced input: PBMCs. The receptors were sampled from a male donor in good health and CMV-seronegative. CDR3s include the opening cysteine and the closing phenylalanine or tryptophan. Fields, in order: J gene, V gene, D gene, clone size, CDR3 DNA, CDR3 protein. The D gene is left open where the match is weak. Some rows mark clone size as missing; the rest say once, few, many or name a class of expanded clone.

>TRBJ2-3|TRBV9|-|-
TGTGCCAGCAGTTCCGGGTCCGGGGATACGCAGTATTTT
CASSSGSGDTQYF
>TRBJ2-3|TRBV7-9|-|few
TGTGCCAGCAGGAGTAGCACAGATACGCAGTATTTT
CASRSSTDTQYF
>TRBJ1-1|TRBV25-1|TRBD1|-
TGTGCCAGCAGTGAGGCTCAAGGGGGCTATCCTGAAGCTTTCTTT
CASSEAQGGYPEAFF
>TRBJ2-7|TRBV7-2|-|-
TGTGCCAGCAGCTTACAGGGGACTACAGCATCCTACGAGCAGTACTTC
CASSLQGTTASYEQYF
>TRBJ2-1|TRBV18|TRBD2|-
TGTGCCAGCTCACTGACCGGCGGTAGCGGGAGATCCCCCTCCTACAATGAGCAGTTCTTC
CASSLTGGSGRSPSYNEQFF
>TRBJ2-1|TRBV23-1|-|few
TGCGCCTTTGCGGGGGCGGATTGGTTCTTC
CAFAGADWFF
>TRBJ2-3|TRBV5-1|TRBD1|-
TGCGCCAGCAGTCAACGGGCAACAGGGGGCATGGCAGATACGCAGTATTTT
CASSQRATGGMADTQYF
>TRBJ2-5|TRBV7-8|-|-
TGTGCCAGCAGCGCGGACACCCCAGAGACCCAGTACTTC
CASSADTPETQYF
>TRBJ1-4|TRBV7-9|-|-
TGTGCCAGCAAGTCGGGGGGGCGTAATGAAAAACTGTTTTTT
CASKSGGRNEKLFF
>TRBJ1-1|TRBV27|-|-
TGTGCCAGCAGTCCCGGGACATTTACGAACACTGAAGCTTTCTTT
CASSPGTFTNTEAFF
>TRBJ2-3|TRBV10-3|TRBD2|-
TGTGCCATCAGTGAGCCCGCCGGGACTAGCGGGGGGGCCAGCGTCGCAGATACGCAGTATTTT
CAISEPAGTSGGASVADTQYF
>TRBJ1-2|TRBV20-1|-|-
TGCAGTGCTAGTTGGGGGGGAGGCTACACCTTC
CSASWGGGYTF
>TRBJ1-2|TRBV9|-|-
TGTGCCAGCAGCGTAATGTTTTCGGAGGGCTACACCTTC
CASSVMFSEGYTF
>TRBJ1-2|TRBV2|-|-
TGTGCCAGCAGTGACGGGGAACACTATGGCTACACCTTC
CASSDGEHYGYTF
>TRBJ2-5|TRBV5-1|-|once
TGCGCCAGCAGATTCAGCGGTTCGTCGGGAGAGACCCAGTACTTC
CASRFSGSSGETQYF
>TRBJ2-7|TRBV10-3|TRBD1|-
TGTGCCATCAGTGGCCCCGGGGACAGGGTCCACGAGCAGTACTTC
CAISGPGDRVHEQYF
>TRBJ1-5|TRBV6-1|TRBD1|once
TGTGCCAGCAGTGAATTTATTGGGACAGGGACCAATCAGCCCCAGCATTTT
CASSEFIGTGTNQPQHF
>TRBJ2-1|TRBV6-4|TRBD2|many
TGTGCCAGCAGTGACGGGGGGGCCTACAATGAGCAGTTCTTC
CASSDGGAYNEQFF
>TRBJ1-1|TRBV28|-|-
TGTGCCAGCAGGCACCCGGATGGGGGGGTTACTGAAGCTTTCTTT
CASRHPDGGVTEAFF
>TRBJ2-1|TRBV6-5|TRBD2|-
TGTGCCAGCAACGCACTGACTAGCGGGGTCAATGAGCAGTTCTTC
CASNALTSGVNEQFF
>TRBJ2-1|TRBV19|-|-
TGTGCCAGTAGTATCCAGGGATACAATGAGCAGTTCTTC
CASSIQGYNEQFF
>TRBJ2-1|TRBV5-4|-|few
TGTGCCAGCAGCTTTGGGGGGGGGCCCGATGAGCAGTTCTTC
CASSFGGGPDEQFF
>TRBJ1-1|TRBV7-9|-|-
TGTGCCAGCAGCTTAATAGTTTACGAGAACACTGAAGCTTTCTTT
CASSLIVYENTEAFF
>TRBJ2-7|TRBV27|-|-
TGTGCCAGCAGTTTATCTTTCCTCTACGAGCAGTACTTC
CASSLSFLYEQYF
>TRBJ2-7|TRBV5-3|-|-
TGTGCCAGGAGCAGGAGACAGGTAGACTACGAGCAGTACTTC
CARSRRQVDYEQYF
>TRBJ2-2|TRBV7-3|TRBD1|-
TGTGCCAGCAGCGACCTGGACAGGGACTACACCGGGGAGCTGTTTTTT
CASSDLDRDYTGELFF
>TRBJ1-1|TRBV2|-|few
TGTGCCAGCAAAAACGGGTTTATGAACACTGAAGCTTTCTTT
CASKNGFMNTEAFF
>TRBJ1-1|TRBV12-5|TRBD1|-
TGTGCTAGTGGTGGAGGAACGGGACAGGAGAACACTGAAGCTTTCTTT
CASGGGTGQENTEAFF
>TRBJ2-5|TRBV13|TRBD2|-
TGTGCCAGCAGCTTAGAGGCGTCTAGCGGTCCAGAGACCCAGTACTTC
CASSLEASSGPETQYF
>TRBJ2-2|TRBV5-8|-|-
TGTGCCAGCAGCTTTTTCTCCGGGGAGCTGTTTTTT
CASSFFSGELFF
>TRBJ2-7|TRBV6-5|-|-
TGTGCCAGCTGGAGGGGGGGGAGGGCCTACGAGCAGTACTTC
CASWRGGRAYEQYF
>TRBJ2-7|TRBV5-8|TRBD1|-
TGTGCCAACTCGAATCAGGGGGCCTACGAGCAGTACTTC
CANSNQGAYEQYF
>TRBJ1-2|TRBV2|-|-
TGTGCCAGCAGTGAATCAGGGTATTTGTACGGCTACACCTTC
CASSESGYLYGYTF
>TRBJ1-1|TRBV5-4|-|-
TGTGCCAGCAGCTTGGCCTCCCCCAGGAACACTGAAGCTTTCTTT
CASSLASPRNTEAFF
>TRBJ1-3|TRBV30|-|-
TGTGCCTGGGCGGACAGCTCTGGAAACACCATATATTTT
CAWADSSGNTIYF
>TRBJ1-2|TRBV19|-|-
TGTGTCAGTAGTATCCCGCAGGGCATTCATGCTGGCTACACCTTC
CVSSIPQGIHAGYTF
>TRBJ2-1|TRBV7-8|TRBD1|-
TGTGCCAGCAGCTTAGCTCTACCGGGACAGAGCCACAATGAGCAGTTCTTC
CASSLALPGQSHNEQFF
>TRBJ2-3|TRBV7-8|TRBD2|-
TGTGCCAGCAGCGAAGCGGGAGGGCGGGGGGGTACGCAGTATTTT
CASSEAGGRGGTQYF
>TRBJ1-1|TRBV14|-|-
TGTGCCAGCAGCCAAGGCAGGAACACTGAAGCTTTCTTT
CASSQGRNTEAFF
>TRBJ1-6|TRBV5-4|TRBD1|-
TGTGCCAGCAGTAAGGTTAAGGGGGCCAATTCACCCCTCCACTTT
CASSKVKGANSPLHF
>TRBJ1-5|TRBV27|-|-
TGTGCCAGCAGCCAGACAGGCGTAAATCAGCCCCAGCATTTT
CASSQTGVNQPQHF
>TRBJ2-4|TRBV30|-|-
TGTGCCTGGAGTCCAGGACTCCAAGGCGAAAACATTCAGTACTTC
CAWSPGLQGENIQYF
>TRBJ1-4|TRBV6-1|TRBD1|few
TGTGCCAGCAGTGACCAAACCGGGACAGGGGGTGAAAAACTGTTTTTT
CASSDQTGTGGEKLFF
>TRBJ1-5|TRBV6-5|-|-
TGTGCCAGCAGGGGGGGGCCCGGGCAGCCCCAGCATTTT
CASRGGPGQPQHF
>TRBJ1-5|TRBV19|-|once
TGTGCCAGTAGTATAGGTGTAGGCAATCAGCCCCAGCATTTT
CASSIGVGNQPQHF
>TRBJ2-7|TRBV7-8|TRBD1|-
TGTGCCAGCAGCTTAGAGGGGAAGACCGGGACAGGGAGCTACGAGCAGTACTTC
CASSLEGKTGTGSYEQYF